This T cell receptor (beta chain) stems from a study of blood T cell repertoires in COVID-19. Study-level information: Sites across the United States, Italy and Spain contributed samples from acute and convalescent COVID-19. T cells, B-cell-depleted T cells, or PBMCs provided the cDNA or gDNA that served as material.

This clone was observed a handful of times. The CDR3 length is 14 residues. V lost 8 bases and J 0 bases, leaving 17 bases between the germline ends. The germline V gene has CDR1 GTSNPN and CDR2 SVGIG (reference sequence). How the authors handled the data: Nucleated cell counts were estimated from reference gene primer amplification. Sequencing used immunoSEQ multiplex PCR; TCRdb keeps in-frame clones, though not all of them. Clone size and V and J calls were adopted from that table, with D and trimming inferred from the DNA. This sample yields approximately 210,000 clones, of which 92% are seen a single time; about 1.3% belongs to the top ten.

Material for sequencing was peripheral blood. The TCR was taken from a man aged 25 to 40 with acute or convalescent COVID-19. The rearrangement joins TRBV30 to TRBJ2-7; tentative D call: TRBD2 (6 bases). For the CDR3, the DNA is TGTGCCCTAACCAGGAGGGGCGCCTCCTACGAGCAGTACTTC. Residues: CALTRRGASYEQYF.